The rows below give T cell receptor beta chains drawn from one sample of a study of cytomegalovirus exposure and HLA in healthy donors. Sequencing was performed with immunoSEQ multiplex PCR; in TCRdb, only in-frame clones are kept and a portion is missing. This table has about 100,000 clones, around three quarters appearing once. Sequencing input: PBMCs. The receptor set was obtained from a female donor in good health and CMV-seropositive. CDR3s include the opening cysteine and the closing phenylalanine or tryptophan. The order of the fields is J gene, D gene, clone size, V gene, CDR3 DNA, CDR3 protein. A D gene is named only where the DNA matches it firmly. Size tells how often a clone was seen (once, few, many) or the class of an expanded clone, and some rows leave it out.

TRBJ1-6 | TRBD1 | NA | TRBV6-1 | TGTGCCAGCAGGTTGACAGGGCGTAATTCACCCCTCCACTTT | CASRLTGRNSPLHF
TRBJ2-5 | TRBD2 | NA | TRBV5-4 | TGTGCCAGCAGCTTGCGTACTAGCGGGTACCAAGAGACCCAGTACTTC | CASSLRTSGYQETQYF
TRBJ1-5 | NA | once | TRBV7-7 | TGTGCTAGCAGCCATGAACTAGGAAAACAAAGAAGGGAGCAGCCCCAGCATTTT | CASSHELGKQRREQPQHF
TRBJ2-3 | NA | NA | TRBV9 | TGTGCCAGCAGCGTAGCAACAGATACGCAGTATTTT | CASSVATDTQYF
TRBJ2-7 | NA | NA | TRBV18 | TGTGCCAGCTCACCACCGTTGCAGGGGGGATCCTACGAGCAGTACTTC | CASSPPLQGGSYEQYF
TRBJ2-2 | NA | NA | TRBV19 | TGTGCCAGTAGTAACCGCAACAGGGCCGGGGAGCTGTTTTTT | CASSNRNRAGELFF
TRBJ2-5 | NA | NA | TRBV9 | TGTGCCAGCAGCGGTAGCGCGCAGACCCAGTACTTC | CASSGSAQTQYF
TRBJ1-2 | TRBD1 | few | TRBV2 | TGTGCCAGCATACCCGGGACAGGGGGTGGCTACACCTTC | CASIPGTGGGYTF
TRBJ2-7 | TRBD1 | few | TRBV9 | TGTGCCAGCAGCGCCCAATCCGGGACAGGGGCCTACGAGCAGTACTTC | CASSAQSGTGAYEQYF
TRBJ2-2 | TRBD1 | NA | TRBV5-6 | TGTGCCAGCAGCTCCCTCCGGACAGGGCCCACCGGGGAGCTGTTTTTT | CASSSLRTGPTGELFF
TRBJ2-7 | TRBD2 | NA | TRBV5-4 | TGTGCCAGCAGCCCCACAGCGGGGGGGCGGTACGAGCAGTACTTC | CASSPTAGGRYEQYF
TRBJ1-3 | NA | NA | TRBV6-6 | TGTGCCAGCAGTTACGGCGGGGGGCGATGGGGAAACACCATATATTTT | CASSYGGGRWGNTIYF
TRBJ2-3 | TRBD2 | NA | TRBV30 | TGTGCCTGGAGTGTAGGTAGCGGGAGAGTAGATACGCAGTATTTT | CAWSVGSGRVDTQYF
TRBJ1-2 | TRBD1 | NA | TRBV11-1 | TGTGCCAGCAGCATCAGGACAGGGAGCTATGGCTACACCTTC | CASSIRTGSYGYTF
TRBJ2-1 | NA | NA | TRBV7-2 | TGTGCCACCCAGGGCGAGTATAAGCAGTTCTTC | CATQGEYKQFF
TRBJ2-3 | TRBD2 | NA | TRBV5-1 | TGCGCCAGCAGCTTGATCCCTAGCGGTCACACAGATACGCAGTATTTT | CASSLIPSGHTDTQYF
TRBJ1-2 | TRBD1 | NA | TRBV5-5 | TGTGCCAGCAGCTTGGTCCGGGACAGCCACTATGGCTACACCTTC | CASSLVRDSHYGYTF
TRBJ1-1 | NA | few | TRBV6-1 | TGTGCCAGCAGTGTACGAAACACGCAAGCTTTCTTT | CASSVRNTQAFF
TRBJ1-1 | TRBD1 | once | TRBV6-4 | TGTGCCAGCAGTGAACAGGGGAATTCGAACACTGAAGCTTTCTTT | CASSEQGNSNTEAFF
TRBJ1-5 | NA | NA | TRBV7-9 | TGTGCCAGCAGCGGGGGGGGGTCGGGCCAGCCCCAGCATTTT | CASSGGGSGQPQHF
TRBJ2-2 | TRBD2 | once | TRBV2 | TGTGCCAGCAGTGACCCTAGCGGGCCTGCTTCGGAGCTGTTTTTT | CASSDPSGPASELFF
TRBJ1-1 | TRBD1 | NA | TRBV28 | TGTGCCAGCAGTTCGCCGGGACAGAGAAACACTGAAGCTTTCTTT | CASSSPGQRNTEAFF
TRBJ2-5 | NA | NA | TRBV18 | TGTGCCAGCTCACCACTACAAGAGACCCAGTACTTC | CASSPLQETQYF
TRBJ2-7 | NA | NA | TRBV11-2 | TGTGCCAGCAGCCCAGGGACCCGGGACACCCGTTACGAGCAGTACTTC | CASSPGTRDTRYEQYF
TRBJ2-2 | TRBD1 | few | TRBV2 | TGTGCCAGCAGTGAACGGACAGGGGTGACCGGGGAGCTGTTTTTT | CASSERTGVTGELFF
TRBJ2-7 | NA | NA | TRBV27 | TGTGCCAGCAGTCCCAGGGGCTTGGAGCAGTACTTC | CASSPRGLEQYF
TRBJ2-2 | TRBD1 | NA | TRBV7-6 | TGTGCCAGCAGCCGAGGACAGGGGCCAAACACCGGGGAGCTGTTTTTT | CASSRGQGPNTGELFF
TRBJ1-1 | NA | once | TRBV6-6 | TGTGCCAGCAGTTATCAGTCACAGGGAAGGACTGAAGCTTTCTTT | CASSYQSQGRTEAFF
TRBJ2-1 | TRBD2 | NA | TRBV9 | TGTGCCAGCAGCGTAGACCTAGCGGGTAACAATGAGCAGTTCTTC | CASSVDLAGNNEQFF
TRBJ1-4 | NA | NA | TRBV27 | TGTGCCAGCAGTTTCCGATCAGGTGAAAAACTGTTTTTT | CASSFRSGEKLFF
TRBJ2-7 | TRBD2 | NA | TRBV7-2 | TGTGCCAGCAGCACACCCGGGACTAGTTTCCCGTACTTC | CASSTPGTSFPYF
TRBJ2-5 | TRBD2 | NA | TRBV6-1 | TGTGCCAGCAGTGATTTTGCGGGGGGAACAAGAAAGACCCAGTACTTC | CASSDFAGGTRKTQYF
TRBJ2-7 | TRBD2 | NA | TRBV2 | TGTGCCAGCGTAGGGGCGGGAGGGCCCTCCTACGAGCAGTACTTC | CASVGAGGPSYEQYF
TRBJ1-2 | NA | NA | TRBV28 | TGTGCCAGCAGTTTACGGGTTACACTAAACTATGGCTACACCTTC | CASSLRVTLNYGYTF
TRBJ1-1 | NA | few | TRBV27 | TGTGCCAGCAGCACACACAGGGATGTGAACACTGAAGCTTTCTTT | CASSTHRDVNTEAFF
TRBJ1-5 | NA | NA | TRBV6-6 | TGTGCCAGCATGTTCGGACGGGATAGCAATCAGCCCCAGCATTTT | CASMFGRDSNQPQHF
TRBJ2-5 | TRBD2 | NA | TRBV4-1 | TGCGCCAGCAGCCAAAATAGCGGGGGGTACCAAGAGACCCAGTACTTC | CASSQNSGGYQETQYF
TRBJ2-2 | NA | NA | TRBV28 | TGTGCCAGCAGTTTTATAGCGGAGGGGGGGGACACCGGGGAGCTGTTTTTT | CASSFIAEGGDTGELFF
TRBJ2-2 | TRBD2 | NA | TRBV19 | TGTGCCAGTACCTACATCCCGGGGGGAAGGTCTGTAACCGGGGAGCTGTTTTTT | CASTYIPGGRSVTGELFF
TRBJ1-1 | NA | NA | TRBV2 | TGTGCCAGCAGTGAATGGCAACAGAACACTGAAGCTTTCTTT | CASSEWQQNTEAFF
TRBJ2-3 | TRBD2 | NA | TRBV27 | TGTGCCAGCAGTTTCAGTAGCGGGGGGACAGATACGCAGTATTTT | CASSFSSGGTDTQYF
TRBJ1-1 | NA | NA | TRBV23-1 | TGCGCCAGCAGTCACCCGTTTAGGCAGGGTAACTCTGAAGCTTTCTTT | CASSHPFRQGNSEAFF
TRBJ1-1 | TRBD1 | NA | TRBV7-8 | TGTGCCAGCAGCCCAAAAGGGGGGACAGGGGTGGGCACTGAAGCTTTCTTT | CASSPKGGTGVGTEAFF
TRBJ1-3 | NA | few | TRBV6-6 | TGTGCCAGCAGTTACTCGGAGGGGTTTGATGGAAACACCATATATTTT | CASSYSEGFDGNTIYF
TRBJ2-3 | TRBD1 | few | TRBV10-1 | TGCGCCAGCAGTGAACAGGGGGCTTGGGATACGCAGTATTTT | CASSEQGAWDTQYF
TRBJ1-4 | NA | few | TRBV28 | TGTGCCACCAGAGGGGGTGGTAGTGAAAAACTGTTTTTT | CATRGGGSEKLFF
TRBJ2-7 | TRBD2 | NA | TRBV27 | TGTGCCAGCAGTTCCTATCTAGCGGGAGTCTCCGAGCAGTACTTC | CASSSYLAGVSEQYF
TRBJ1-3 | NA | NA | TRBV6-5 | TGTGCCAGCAGTGGGACTACATACTCTGGAAACACCATATATTTT | CASSGTTYSGNTIYF
TRBJ1-3 | TRBD1 | NA | TRBV9 | TGTGCCAGCAGCGTAAGACCGGGACAGAACACCATATATTTT | CASSVRPGQNTIYF
TRBJ2-1 | TRBD2 | NA | TRBV19 | TGTGCCAGTAGTATAGGGCGCGGGGGGCAGGACAATGAGCAGTTCTTC | CASSIGRGGQDNEQFF
TRBJ2-3 | NA | NA | TRBV2 | TGTGCCAGCACTTCGGTGAATACGCAGTATTTT | CASTSVNTQYF
TRBJ1-2 | NA | NA | TRBV28 | TGTGCCAGCAGTTACCGCAGCGTGAGGGCTGGCTACACCTTC | CASSYRSVRAGYTF